Detailed here is one TCR beta chain. This entry comes from a study of blood T cell repertoires in COVID-19. At the level of the study: COVID-19 samples collected from the United States, Italy and Spain covered acute and convalescent phases. Nucleic acid was either cDNA or gDNA, and it came from T cells, B-cell-depleted T cells, or PBMCs.

The CDR3 length is 14 residues. Trimming removed 3 bases from V and 5 bases from J; junction bases left unmatched: 5. Germline CDR1 reads SNHLY; CDR2 reads FYNNEI. Study processing details: By means of reference gene primer amplification, nucleated cell counts were estimated. Produced via immunoSEQ multiplex PCR; TCRdb's table is partial and in-frame only. Clone size and the V and J calls come from that table; the DNA yielded D and trimming. This table holds 71,000 or so clones, 80% to 90% found once. V gene TRBV2 combines with J gene TRBJ2-7, with 9 bases fitting TRBD1. The sample consisted of peripheral blood. This TCR derives from a man aged 45-60 years with active COVID-19. CDR3 nucleotides: TGTGCCAGCAGTGAGGGACAGGGAATTGACGAGCAGTACTTC. It is translated as CASSEGQGIDEQYF. Supplemented by reference TRBV2 and TRBJ2-7, the full variable domain reads EPEVTQTPSHQVTQMGQEVILRCVPISNHLYFYWYRQILGQKVEFLVSFYNNEISEKSEIFDDQFSVERPDGSNFTLKIRSTKLEDSAMYFCASSEGQGIDEQYFGPGTRLTVT.